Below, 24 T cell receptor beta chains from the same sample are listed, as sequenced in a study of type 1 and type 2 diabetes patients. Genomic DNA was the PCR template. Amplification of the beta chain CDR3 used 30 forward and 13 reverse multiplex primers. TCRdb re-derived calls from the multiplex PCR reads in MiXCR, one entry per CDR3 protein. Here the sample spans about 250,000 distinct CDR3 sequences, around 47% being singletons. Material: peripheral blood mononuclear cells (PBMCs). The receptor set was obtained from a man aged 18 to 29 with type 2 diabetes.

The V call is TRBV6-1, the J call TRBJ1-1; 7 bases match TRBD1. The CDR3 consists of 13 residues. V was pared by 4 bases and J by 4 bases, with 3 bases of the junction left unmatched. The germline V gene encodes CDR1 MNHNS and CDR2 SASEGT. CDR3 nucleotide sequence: TGTGCCAGCAGTGGTAACAGGGGCACTGAAGCTTTCTTT. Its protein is CASSGNRGTEAFF.

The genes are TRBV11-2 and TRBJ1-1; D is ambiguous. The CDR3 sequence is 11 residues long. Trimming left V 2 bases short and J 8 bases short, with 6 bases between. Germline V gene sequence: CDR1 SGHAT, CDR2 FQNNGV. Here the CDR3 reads CASSLISEAFF. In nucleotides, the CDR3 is TGTGCCAGCAGCTTAATATCCGAAGCTTTCTTT.

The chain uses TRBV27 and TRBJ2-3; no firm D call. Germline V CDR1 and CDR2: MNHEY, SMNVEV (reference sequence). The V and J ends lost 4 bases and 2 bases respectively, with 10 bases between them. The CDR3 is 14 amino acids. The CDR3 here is CASSSELHTDTQYF. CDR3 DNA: TGTGCCAGCAGTTCGGAACTACACACAGATACGCAGTATTTT.

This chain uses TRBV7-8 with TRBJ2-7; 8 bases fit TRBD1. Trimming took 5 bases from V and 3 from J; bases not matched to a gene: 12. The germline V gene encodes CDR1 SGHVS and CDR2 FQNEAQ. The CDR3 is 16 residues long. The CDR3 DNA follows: TGTGCCAGCAGCCGCGACGGACAGGGCGTCGTCTACGAGCAGTACTTC. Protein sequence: CASSRDGQGVVYEQYF.

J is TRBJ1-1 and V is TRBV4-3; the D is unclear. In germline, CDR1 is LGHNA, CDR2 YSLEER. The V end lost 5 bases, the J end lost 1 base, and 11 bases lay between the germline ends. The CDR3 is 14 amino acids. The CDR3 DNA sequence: TGCGCCAGCAGCTATCGGTCAGAGAACACTGAAGCTTTCTTT. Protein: CASSYRSENTEAFF.

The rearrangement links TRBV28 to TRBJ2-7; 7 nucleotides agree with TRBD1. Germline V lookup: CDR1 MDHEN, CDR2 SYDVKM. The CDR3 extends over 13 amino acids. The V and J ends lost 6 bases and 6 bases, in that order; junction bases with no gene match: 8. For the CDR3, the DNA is TGTGCCAGCAGCTTCGACAGGGCGTCCGAGCAGTACTTC. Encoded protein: CASSFDRASEQYF.

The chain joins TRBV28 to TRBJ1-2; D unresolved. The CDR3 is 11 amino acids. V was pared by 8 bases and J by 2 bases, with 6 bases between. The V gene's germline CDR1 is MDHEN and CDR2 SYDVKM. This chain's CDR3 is CASVSNYGYTF. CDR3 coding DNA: TGTGCCAGCGTCTCAAACTATGGCTACACCTTC.

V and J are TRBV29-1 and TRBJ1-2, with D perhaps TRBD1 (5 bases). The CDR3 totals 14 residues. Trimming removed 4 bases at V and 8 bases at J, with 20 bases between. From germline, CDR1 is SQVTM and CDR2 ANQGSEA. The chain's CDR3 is CSVVGGVGAAGYTF. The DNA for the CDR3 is TGCAGCGTTGTGGGGGGTGTAGGGGCCGCCGGCTACACCTTC.

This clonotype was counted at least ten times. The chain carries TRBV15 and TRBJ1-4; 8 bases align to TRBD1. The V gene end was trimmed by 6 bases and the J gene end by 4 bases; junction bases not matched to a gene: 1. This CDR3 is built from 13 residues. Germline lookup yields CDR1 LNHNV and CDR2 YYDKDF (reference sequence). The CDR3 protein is CATRDRDNEKLFF. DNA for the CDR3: TGTGCCACCAGGGACAGGGATAATGAAAAACTGTTTTTT.

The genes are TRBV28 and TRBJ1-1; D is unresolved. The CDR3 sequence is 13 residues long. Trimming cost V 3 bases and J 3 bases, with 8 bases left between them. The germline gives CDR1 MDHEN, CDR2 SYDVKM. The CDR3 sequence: CASSFLPDTEAFF. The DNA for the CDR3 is TGTGCCAGCAGTTTCCTCCCGGACACTGAAGCTTTCTTT. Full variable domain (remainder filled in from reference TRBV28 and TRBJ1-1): DVKVTQSSRYLVKRTGEKVFLECVQDMDHENMFWYRQDPGLGLRLIYFSYDVKMKEKGDIPEGYSVSREKKERFSLILESASTNQTSMYLCASSFLPDTEAFFGQGTRLTVV.

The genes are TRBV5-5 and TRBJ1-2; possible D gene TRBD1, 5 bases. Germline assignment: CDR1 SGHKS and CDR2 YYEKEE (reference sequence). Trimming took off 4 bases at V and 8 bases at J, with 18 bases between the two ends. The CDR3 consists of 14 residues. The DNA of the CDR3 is TGTGCCAGCAGCCCCCTGGGGGGGTTGGAGGGCTACACCTTC. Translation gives CASSPLGGLEGYTF.

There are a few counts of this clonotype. CDR3 protein: CASSQDGTSGANTGELFF. The CDR3, as DNA: TGCGCCAGCAGCCAAGATGGCACTAGCGGCGCGAACACCGGGGAGCTGTTTTTT. This chain uses TRBV4-1 with TRBJ2-2, with TRBD2 matching 8 bases. The V gene end was trimmed by 0 bases and the J gene end by 0 bases; junction bases not matched to a gene: 6. The germline V gene encodes CDR1 MGHRA and CDR2 YSYEKL. This CDR3 has 18 amino acids.

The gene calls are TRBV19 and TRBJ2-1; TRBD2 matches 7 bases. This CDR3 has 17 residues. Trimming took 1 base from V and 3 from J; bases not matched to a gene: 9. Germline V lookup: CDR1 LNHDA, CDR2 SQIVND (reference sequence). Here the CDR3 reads CASSIAGGIPNYNEQFF. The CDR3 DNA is TGTGCCAGTAGTATAGCGGGAGGAATCCCGAACTACAATGAGCAGTTCTTC.

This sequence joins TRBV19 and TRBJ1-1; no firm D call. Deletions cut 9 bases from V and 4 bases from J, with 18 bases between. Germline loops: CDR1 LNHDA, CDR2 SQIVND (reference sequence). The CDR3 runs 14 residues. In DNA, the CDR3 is TGTGCCAGCCTGGGATCGGCGCCGGGCACTGAAGCTTTCTTT. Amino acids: CASLGSAPGTEAFF.

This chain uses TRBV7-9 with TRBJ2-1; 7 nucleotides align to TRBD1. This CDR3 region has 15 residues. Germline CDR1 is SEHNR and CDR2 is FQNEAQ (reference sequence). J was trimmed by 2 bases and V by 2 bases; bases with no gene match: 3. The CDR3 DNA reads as TGTGCCAGCAGCTTAAAGGGACAGCCCTACAATGAGCAGTTCTTC. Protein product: CASSLKGQPYNEQFF.

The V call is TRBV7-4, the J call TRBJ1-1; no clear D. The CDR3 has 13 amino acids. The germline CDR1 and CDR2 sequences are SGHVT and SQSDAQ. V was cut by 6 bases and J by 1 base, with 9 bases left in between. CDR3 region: CASSQRRNTEAFF. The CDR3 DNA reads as TGTGCCAGCAGTCAGCGGAGGAACACTGAAGCTTTCTTT. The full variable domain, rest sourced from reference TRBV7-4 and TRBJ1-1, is GAGVSQSPRYKVAKRGRDVALRCDSISGHVTLYWYRQTLGQGSEVLTYSQSDAQRDKSGRPSGRFSAERPERSVSTLKIQRTEQGDSAVYLCASSQRRNTEAFFGQGTRLTVV.

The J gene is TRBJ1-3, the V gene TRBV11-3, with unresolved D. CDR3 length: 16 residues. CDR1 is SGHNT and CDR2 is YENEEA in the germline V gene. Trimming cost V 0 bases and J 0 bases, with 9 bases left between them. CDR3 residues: CASSLEGWGSGNTIYF. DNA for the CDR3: TGTGCCAGCAGCTTAGAGGGCTGGGGCTCTGGAAACACCATATATTTT.

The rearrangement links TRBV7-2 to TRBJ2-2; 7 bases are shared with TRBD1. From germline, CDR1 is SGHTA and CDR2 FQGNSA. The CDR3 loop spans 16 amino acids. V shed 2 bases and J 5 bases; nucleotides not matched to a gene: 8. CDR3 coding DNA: TGTGCCAGCAGCTTAATAGGGGGCAGAGGTACCGGGGAGCTGTTTTTT. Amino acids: CASSLIGGRGTGELFF.

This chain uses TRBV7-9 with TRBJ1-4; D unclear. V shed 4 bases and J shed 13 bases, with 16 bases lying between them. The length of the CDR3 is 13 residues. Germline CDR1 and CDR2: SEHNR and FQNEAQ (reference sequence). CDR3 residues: CASSSHPQEVLFF. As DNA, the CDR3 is TGTGCCAGCAGCTCACACCCGCAGGAGGTACTGTTTTTT.

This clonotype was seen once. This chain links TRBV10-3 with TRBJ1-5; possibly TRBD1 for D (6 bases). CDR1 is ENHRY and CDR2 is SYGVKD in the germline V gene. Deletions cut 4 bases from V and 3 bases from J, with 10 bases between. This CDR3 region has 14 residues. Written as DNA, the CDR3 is TGTGCCATCAGTGGGTACAGGGACAATCAGCCCCAGCATTTT. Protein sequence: CAISGYRDNQPQHF.

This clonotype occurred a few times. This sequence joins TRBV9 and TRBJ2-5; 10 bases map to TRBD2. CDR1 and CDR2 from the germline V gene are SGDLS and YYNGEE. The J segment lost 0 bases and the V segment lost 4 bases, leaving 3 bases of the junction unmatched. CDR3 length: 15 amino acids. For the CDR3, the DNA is TGTGCCAGCAGCCCGGGACTAGCGAACCAAGAGACCCAGTACTTC. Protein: CASSPGLANQETQYF.

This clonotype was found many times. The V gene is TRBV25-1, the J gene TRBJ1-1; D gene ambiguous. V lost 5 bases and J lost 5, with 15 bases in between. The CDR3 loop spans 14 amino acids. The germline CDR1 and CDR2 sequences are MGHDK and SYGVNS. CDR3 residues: CASSLQTDGTEAFF. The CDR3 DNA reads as TGTGCCAGCAGTCTCCAAACGGACGGAACTGAAGCTTTCTTT.

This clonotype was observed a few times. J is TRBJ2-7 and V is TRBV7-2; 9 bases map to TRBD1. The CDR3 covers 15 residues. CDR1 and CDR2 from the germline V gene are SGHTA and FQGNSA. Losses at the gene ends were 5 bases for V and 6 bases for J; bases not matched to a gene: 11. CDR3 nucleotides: TGTGCCAGCAGCCAACCGGGACAGGGTTATCGCGAGCAGTACTTC. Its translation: CASSQPGQGYREQYF.

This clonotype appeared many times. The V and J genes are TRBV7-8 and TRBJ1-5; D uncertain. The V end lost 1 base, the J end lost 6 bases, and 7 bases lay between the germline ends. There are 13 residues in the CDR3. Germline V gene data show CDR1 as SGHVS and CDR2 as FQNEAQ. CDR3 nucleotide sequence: TGTGCCAGCAGCTTAGTTGGCTTTCAGCCCCAGCATTTT. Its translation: CASSLVGFQPQHF.